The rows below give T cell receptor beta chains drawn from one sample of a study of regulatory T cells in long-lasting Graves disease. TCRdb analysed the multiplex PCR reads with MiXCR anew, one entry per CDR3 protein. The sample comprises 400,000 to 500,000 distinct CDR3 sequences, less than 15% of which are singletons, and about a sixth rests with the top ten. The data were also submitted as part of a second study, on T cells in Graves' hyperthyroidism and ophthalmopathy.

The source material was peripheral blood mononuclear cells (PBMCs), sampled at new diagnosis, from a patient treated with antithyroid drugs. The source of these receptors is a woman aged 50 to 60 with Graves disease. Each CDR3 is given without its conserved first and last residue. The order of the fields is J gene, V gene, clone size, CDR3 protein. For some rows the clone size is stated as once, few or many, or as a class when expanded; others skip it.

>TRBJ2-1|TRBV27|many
ASSLASGPYNEQF
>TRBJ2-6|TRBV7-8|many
AIAPHRWGTGANVLT
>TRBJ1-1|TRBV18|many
ASSQYDRGANTEAF
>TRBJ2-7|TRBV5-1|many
ASSLDLAGGTYEQY
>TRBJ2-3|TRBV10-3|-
AISLDRGGGTDTQY
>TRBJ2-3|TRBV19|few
ASSIGYFLTDTQY
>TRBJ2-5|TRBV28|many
ASRPNVVGVETQY
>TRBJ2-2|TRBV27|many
ASSRYGQGMLGELF
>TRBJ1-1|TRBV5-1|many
ASSLGPERTEAF
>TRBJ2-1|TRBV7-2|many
ASKERGVIGNEQF
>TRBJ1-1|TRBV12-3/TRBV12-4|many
ASKSDRAYPEAF
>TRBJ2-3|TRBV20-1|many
SARWGSGRMGDTQY
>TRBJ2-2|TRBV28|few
ASSFSGSRFGELF
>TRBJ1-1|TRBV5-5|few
ASSLPRTGGNTEAF
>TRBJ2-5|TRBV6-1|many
ASGGTAGETQY
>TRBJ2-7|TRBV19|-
ASSIDLADSSYEQY
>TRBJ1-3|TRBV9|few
ASSYGQGLY
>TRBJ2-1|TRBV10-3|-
AINQAGASYNEQF
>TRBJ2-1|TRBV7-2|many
ASSTPTGTLEQF
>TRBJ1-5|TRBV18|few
ASHGQGNQPQH
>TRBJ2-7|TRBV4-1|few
ASSLQDTGSYEQY
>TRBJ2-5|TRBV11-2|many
ASSLGWEASQETQY
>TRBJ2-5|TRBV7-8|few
ASSPGTSKIQETQY
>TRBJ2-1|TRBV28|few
ATQSQDRLVDEQF
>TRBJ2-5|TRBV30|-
AWSGTSGTQETQY
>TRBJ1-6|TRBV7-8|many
ASSQGGWSLLH
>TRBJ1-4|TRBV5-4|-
ASSSDTTNEKLF
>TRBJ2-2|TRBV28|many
ASSTSGRAAGELF
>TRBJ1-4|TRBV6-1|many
ASRDSWEKLF
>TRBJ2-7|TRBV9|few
ASSEGQGASYEQY
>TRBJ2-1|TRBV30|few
AWSSGTSDNNEQF
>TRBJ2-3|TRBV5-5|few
ASSLNADTQY
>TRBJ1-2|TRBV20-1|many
SARDGETRGYT
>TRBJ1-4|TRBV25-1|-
ASSEFPSTGANEKLF
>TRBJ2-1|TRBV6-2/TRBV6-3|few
ASSYSTGEGYNEQF
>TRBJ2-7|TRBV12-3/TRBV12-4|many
ASSFAGDGYEQY
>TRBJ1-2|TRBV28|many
ASSFNLGGYGYT
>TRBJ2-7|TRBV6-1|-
ASRSQAYEQY
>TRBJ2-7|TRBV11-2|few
ASSKGQNGVYYEQY
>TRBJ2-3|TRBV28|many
ASSLIREAGVGDTQY